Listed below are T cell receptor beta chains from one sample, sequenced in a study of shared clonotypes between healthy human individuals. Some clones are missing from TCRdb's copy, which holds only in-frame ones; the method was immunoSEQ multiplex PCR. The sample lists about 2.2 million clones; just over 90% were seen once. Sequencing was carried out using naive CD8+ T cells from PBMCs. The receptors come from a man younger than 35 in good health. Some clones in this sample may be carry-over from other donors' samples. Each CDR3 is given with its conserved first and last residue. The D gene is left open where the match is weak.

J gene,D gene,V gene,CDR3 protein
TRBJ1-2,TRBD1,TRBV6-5,CASSYSTGDGYTF
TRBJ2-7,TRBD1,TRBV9,CASSAGTGDSYEQYF
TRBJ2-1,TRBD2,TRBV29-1,CSVLAGWGNEQFF
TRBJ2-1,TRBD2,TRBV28,CATLRTSEDNEQFF
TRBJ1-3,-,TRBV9,CASNRVPYGGGNTIYF
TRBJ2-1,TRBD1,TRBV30,CAWSTGQASEQFF
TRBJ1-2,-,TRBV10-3,CAISDQAYGYTF
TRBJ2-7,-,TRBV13,CASSLAARYEQYF
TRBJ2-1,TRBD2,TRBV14,CASRLLAGGFYNEQFF
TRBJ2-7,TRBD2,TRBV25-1,CASSGGTSGFYEQYF
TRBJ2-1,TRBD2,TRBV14,CASAERESYEQFF
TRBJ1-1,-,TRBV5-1,CASSLGLDSTNTEAFF
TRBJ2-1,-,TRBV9,CASSAGRYNEQFF
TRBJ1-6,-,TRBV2,CASSVNSPLHF
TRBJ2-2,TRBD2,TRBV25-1,CASMDGRAYTGELFF
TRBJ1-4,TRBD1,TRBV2,CASEGRGQGPEKLFF
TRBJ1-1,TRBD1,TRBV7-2,CASSSTDRAYTEAFF
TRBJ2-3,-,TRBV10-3,CAISESMDPRSSTDTQYF
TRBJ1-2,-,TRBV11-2,CASSLGARGYGYTF
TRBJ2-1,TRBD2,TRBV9,CASTVSGRIDNEQFF
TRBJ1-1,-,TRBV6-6,CASSYSRAGNTEAFF
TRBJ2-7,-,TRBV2,CASTDRDYEQYF
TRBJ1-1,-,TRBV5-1,CASKGLGGNTEAFF
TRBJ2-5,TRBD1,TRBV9,CASSGTGGLETQYF
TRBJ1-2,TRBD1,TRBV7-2,CASSSRTGGNGYTF
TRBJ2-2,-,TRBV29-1,CSVKTAGELFF
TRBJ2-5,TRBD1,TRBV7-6,CASSLSGTGGWETQYF
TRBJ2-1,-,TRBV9,CASSVTGRDTRWYNEQFF
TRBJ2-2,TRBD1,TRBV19,CASSIRQGAAGELFF
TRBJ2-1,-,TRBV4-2,CASSVSGFSSYNEQFF
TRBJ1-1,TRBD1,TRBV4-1,CASRDRDRGGDTEAFF
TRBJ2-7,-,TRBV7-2,CASSNLPEQYF
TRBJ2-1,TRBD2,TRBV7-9,CASSPETSGRSYNEQFF
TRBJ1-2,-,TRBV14,CASSQVRGIDYGYTF
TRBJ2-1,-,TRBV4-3,CASSQSQVVYNEQFF
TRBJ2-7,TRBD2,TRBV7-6,CASSYLTPLRVPYAGVSYEQYF
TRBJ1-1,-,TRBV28,CASSLVWSGTEAFF
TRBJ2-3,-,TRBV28,CASSLSNTQYF
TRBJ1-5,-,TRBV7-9,CASSSGTGQLHF
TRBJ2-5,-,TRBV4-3,CASSQEVRGEGTQETQYF
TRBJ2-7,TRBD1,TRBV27,CASSPLPGGSQSYEQYF
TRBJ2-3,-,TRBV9,CASSVAGLRSTDTQYF
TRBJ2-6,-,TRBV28,CASSTGFGANVLTF
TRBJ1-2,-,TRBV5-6,CASSLGSGQGGYTF
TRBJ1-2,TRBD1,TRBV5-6,CASSLAGTGNYGYTF
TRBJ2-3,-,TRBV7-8,CASSLALPSWGPDTQYF